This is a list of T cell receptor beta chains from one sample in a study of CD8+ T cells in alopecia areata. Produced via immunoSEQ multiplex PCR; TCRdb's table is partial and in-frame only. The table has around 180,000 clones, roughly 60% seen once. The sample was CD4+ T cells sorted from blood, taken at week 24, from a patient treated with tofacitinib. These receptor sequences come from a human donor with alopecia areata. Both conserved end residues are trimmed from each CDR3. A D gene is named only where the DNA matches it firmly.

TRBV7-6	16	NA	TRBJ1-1	ASSPRVLGRGASTEAF
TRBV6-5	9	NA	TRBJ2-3	ASSDADTQY
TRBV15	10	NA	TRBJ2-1	ATSTGYNEQF
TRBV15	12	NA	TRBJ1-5	ATSRALSNQPQH
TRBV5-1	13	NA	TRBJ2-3	ASSSLAANTDTQY
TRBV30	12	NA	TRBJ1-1	AWSARVGLEEAF
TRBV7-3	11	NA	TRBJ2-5	ASSLVKGKTQY
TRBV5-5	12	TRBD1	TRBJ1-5	ASSGGQGRQPQH
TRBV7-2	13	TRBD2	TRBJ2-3	ASSLAGGVADTQY
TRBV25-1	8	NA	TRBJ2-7	ASRGYEQY
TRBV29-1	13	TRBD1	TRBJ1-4	SVGTGAATNEKLF
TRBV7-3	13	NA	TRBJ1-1	ASSPWGDPNTEAF
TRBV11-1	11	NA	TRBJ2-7	ASSLALAEEQY
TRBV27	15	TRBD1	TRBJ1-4	ASTRTGGRAANEKLF